Listed below are T cell receptor beta chains from one sample, sequenced in a study of shared clonotypes between healthy human individuals. The method was immunoSEQ multiplex PCR; TCRdb's version includes in-frame clones alone and lacks a portion of them. The repertoire holds 950,000 to 1,300,000 clones, with around four fifths as singletons. The specimen sequenced was memory CD4+ T cells sorted from blood. Every receptor here comes from a man aged 18 to 29 in good health. Each CDR3 is given with its conserved first and last residue. The D gene is left open where the match is weak. Some rows mark clone size as missing; the rest say once, few, many or name a class of expanded clone.

>TRBJ1-2|-|few|TRBV2
CASIAGGVWGYTF
TGTGCCAGCATCGCAGGAGGGGTCTGGGGCTACACCTTC
>TRBJ1-6|-|-|TRBV1
CTSSPQKVRNSPLHF
TGCACCAGCAGCCCTCAAAAAGTTCGGAATTCACCCCTCCACTTT
>TRBJ1-5|-|few|TRBV2
CASSGQGSGNQPQHF
TGTGCCAGCAGTGGGCAGGGGAGTGGCAATCAGCCCCAGCATTTT
>TRBJ2-5|-|-|TRBV5-4
CASSLAVGARGETQYF
TGTGCCAGCAGCTTGGCCGTGGGAGCTAGGGGAGAGACCCAGTACTTC
>TRBJ2-3|TRBD1|-|TRBV9
CASSPRTGGEDTQYF
TGTGCCAGCAGCCCCCGGACAGGGGGTGAAGATACGCAGTATTTT
>TRBJ1-5|TRBD1|-|TRBV4-3
CASSPETGARQSQHF
TGCGCCAGCAGCCCCGAAACAGGGGCTCGACAGTCCCAGCATTTT
>TRBJ2-1|TRBD2|-|TRBV4-1
CASSQDTSSGSPRTNEQFF
TGCGCCAGCAGCCAAGATACGTCTAGCGGGAGCCCTCGGACAAATGAGCAGTTCTTC
>TRBJ1-5|-|-|TRBV7-2
CASSLVSVNQPQHF
TGTGCCAGCAGCTTAGTGTCAGTTAATCAGCCCCAGCATTTT
>TRBJ2-1|-|-|TRBV9
CASSVRQNGGEQFF
TGTGCCAGCAGCGTCCGCCAGAATGGGGGGGAGCAGTTCTTC
>TRBJ2-4|TRBD1|-|TRBV18
CASSPSGTGGAKNIQYF
TGTGCCAGCTCACCATCCGGGACAGGAGGTGCCAAAAACATTCAGTACTTC
>TRBJ2-1|TRBD2|-|TRBV7-2
CASSLAPGTSRNEQFF
TGTGCCAGCAGCTTAGCGCCGGGGACTAGTCGCAATGAGCAGTTCTTC
>TRBJ2-2|-|-|TRBV5-4
CASSRNTGELFF
TGTGCCAGCAGCCGTAACACCGGGGAGCTGTTTTTT
>TRBJ2-3|-|-|TRBV19
CASSIAIGPYAEQYF
TGTGCCAGTAGTATAGCAATCGGGCCGTATGCGGAGCAGTATTTT
>TRBJ1-4|TRBD1|-|TRBV2
CASSFSDRGGEKLFF
TGTGCCAGCAGTTTTTCAGACAGGGGGGGCGAAAAACTGTTTTTT
>TRBJ2-3|-|few|TRBV30
CAWSVQVTDTQYF
TGTGCCTGGAGTGTACAGGTCACAGATACGCAGTATTTT
>TRBJ1-6|TRBD1|-|TRBV6-5
CASSRTGSNSPLHF
TGTGCCAGCAGCCGGACAGGGTCCAATTCACCCCTCCACTTT
>TRBJ2-7|-|-|TRBV9
CASSVGPDYYEQYF
TGTGCCAGCAGCGTAGGGCCGGACTACTACGAGCAGTACTTC
>TRBJ2-1|-|few|TRBV28
CASSSAGGRGYNEQFF
TGTGCCAGCAGTTCCGCCGGGGGTAGGGGCTACAATGAGCAGTTCTTC
>TRBJ2-7|-|-|TRBV28
CASSPYMSGYEQYF
TGTGCCAGCAGTCCCTACATGTCCGGCTACGAGCAGTACTTC
>TRBJ2-3|-|-|TRBV30
CAWTRGVKDTQYF
TGTGCCTGGACCAGGGGGGTTAAAGATACGCAGTATTTT
>TRBJ2-2|-|-|TRBV6-4
CASSVDSRTGELFF
TGTGCCAGCAGCGTGGACAGCCGCACCGGGGAGCTGTTTTTT
>TRBJ1-3|TRBD1|-|TRBV15
CATTLARGTSSWVGNTIYF
TGTGCCACCACACTCGCCAGGGGGACTAGTTCGTGGGTAGGAAACACCATATATTTT
>TRBJ2-3|-|once|TRBV7-2
CASSPDRTDTQYF
TGTGCCAGCAGCCCCGACAGGACGGATACGCAGTATTTT
>TRBJ2-7|-|-|TRBV18
CASSQSPNSYEQYF
TGTGCCAGCTCACAGAGCCCCAACTCCTACGAGCAGTACTTC
>TRBJ1-3|-|-|TRBV6-1
CASAEAGNTIYF
TGTGCCAGCGCTGAAGCTGGAAACACCATATATTTT
>TRBJ2-2|TRBD2|-|TRBV19
CASRPTSGINTGELFF
TGTGCCAGTAGGCCGACTAGCGGGATTAACACCGGGGAGCTGTTTTTT
>TRBJ2-3|TRBD1|-|TRBV27
CASRRGLTDTQYF
TGTGCCAGCAGGAGGGGGCTTACAGATACGCAGTATTTT
>TRBJ1-2|-|-|TRBV10-3
CAIGQQQNYGYTF
TGTGCCATCGGACAACAGCAGAACTATGGCTACACCTTC